Below are 22 T cell receptor beta chains sequenced from a single sample in a study of T cell changes during pregnancy in multiple sclerosis. Repertoires were generated with immunoSEQ multiplex PCR, while TCRdb's copy carries only in-frame clones and drops some. The repertoire has some 69,000 clones, roughly nine tenths of them found once; the top ten carry around 2.2%. The sample here was peripheral blood, taken in the second trimester of pregnancy. The origin of the receptors is a female donor in good health, enrolled as a control in a pregnancy study.

The rearrangement joins TRBV21-1 to TRBJ1-5; the table's D call, TRBD1, was not checked against the DNA. TRBV21-1 is a documented pseudogene. CDR3 length: 14 amino acids. CDR3 sequence: CASPYSGGGQPQHF. The CDR3 DNA reads TGTGCCAGCCCATATTCAGGGGGAGGTCAGCCCCAGCATTTT.

This chain connects TRBV5-4 to TRBJ2-7; 8 bases agree with TRBD1. The germline V gene encodes CDR1 SGHNT and CDR2 YYREEE (reference sequence). Trimming removed 3 bases from V and 4 bases from J; junction bases left unmatched: 3. There are 13 residues in the CDR3. CDR3 DNA sequence: TGTGCCAGCAGCTCTACAGGGGGTTACGAGCAGTACTTC. The encoded protein is CASSSTGGYEQYF.

The V call is TRBV5-8, the J call TRBJ2-7; no clear D. The CDR3 runs to 14 residues. Germline CDR1 and CDR2: SGHTS and YDEGEE. Trimming shortened V by 4 bases and J by 3 bases, and 14 bases separated the two germline ends. The CDR3 loop is CASSATDWRYEQYF. DNA of the CDR3: TGTGCCAGCAGCGCGACTGATTGGCGCTACGAGCAGTACTTC.

The chain has TRBV20-1 and TRBJ1-1; TRBD1 is a possible D gene (6 bases). Germline CDR1 is DFQATT and CDR2 is SNEGSKA (reference sequence). V lost 5 bases and J lost 6, with 10 bases in between. The CDR3 extends over 11 amino acids. The CDR3 spells CSAPGVAEAFF. Here the CDR3 DNA reads TGCAGTGCTCCAGGGGTCGCTGAAGCTTTCTTT.

V and J are TRBV7-3 and TRBJ1-1; maybe TRBD1 (6 bases). V lost 5 bases and J lost 4, with 14 bases in between. Germline V gene data show CDR1 as SGHTA and CDR2 as FQGTGA. The CDR3 is 14 amino acids. The CDR3 nucleotides read TGTGCCAGCAGCGCGACAGGAATTGGCACTGAAGCTTTCTTT. This encodes CASSATGIGTEAFF. Using reference TRBV7-3 and TRBJ1-1 for the parts outside the CDR3, the full variable domain is GAGVSQTPSNKVTEKGKYVELRCDPISGHTALYWYRQSLGQGPEFLIYFQGTGAADDSGLPNDRFFAVRPEGSVSTLKIQRTERGDSAVYLCASSATGIGTEAFFGQGTRLTVV.

The J gene is TRBJ1-2, the V gene TRBV7-2; the match to TRBD1 covers 8 bases. The CDR3 is made up of 17 amino acids. J lost 7 bases, V lost 4 bases, and 17 bases had no gene match. Per the germline V gene, CDR1 is SGHTA and CDR2 is FQGNSA. The CDR3 here is CASSSRTGQGPRVGYTF. As DNA, the CDR3 is TGTGCCAGCAGCTCCAGGACCGGACAGGGTCCCCGGGTTGGCTACACCTTC.

The chain has TRBV4-1 and TRBJ2-1; D not certain. Looked up from germline, CDR1 is MGHRA and CDR2 is YSYEKL. The V gene lost 1 base and the J gene lost 0 bases, with 10 bases spanning the gap. The CDR3 sequence is 16 residues long. In DNA form, the CDR3 reads TGCGCCAGCAGCCAAGGGCAGGTATCCTCCTACAATGAGCAGTTCTTC. Translating it yields CASSQGQVSSYNEQFF.

The chain is built from TRBV5-6 and TRBJ2-3; a weak D match, TRBD1 (6 bases). Germline V gene sequence: CDR1 SGHDT, CDR2 YYEEEE. Between the trimmed V and J ends, which lost 4 bases and 1 base, there was a span of 10 bases. CDR3 size: 14 residues. The DNA for the CDR3 is TGTGCCAGCAGCCCATGGACAGGCACAGATACGCAGTATTTT. It specifies CASSPWTGTDTQYF.

V usage is TRBV5-4 and J usage is TRBJ2-1; 8 bases are shared with TRBD1. The germline V gene encodes CDR1 SGHNT and CDR2 YYREEE (reference sequence). The CDR3 loop spans 13 amino acids. V shed 3 bases and J 5 bases; nucleotides not matched to a gene: 1. CDR3 amino acids: CASSSTGDNEQFF. Here the CDR3 DNA reads TGTGCCAGCAGCTCGACAGGGGACAATGAGCAGTTCTTC. The whole variable domain, filled in from reference TRBV5-4 and TRBJ2-1, reads ETGVTQSPTHLIKTRGQQVTLRCSSQSGHNTVSWYQQALGQGPQFIFQYYREEENGRGNFPPRFSGLQFPNYSSELNVNALELDDSALYLCASSSTGDNEQFFGPGTRLTVL.

J is TRBJ2-2 and V is TRBV7-9, with TRBD1 matching 8 bases. The CDR3 totals 12 residues. Germline trimming cut 6 bases from V and 12 bases from J; bases unmatched to any gene: 6. Germline-derived CDR1 and CDR2 are SEHNR and FQNEAQ (reference sequence). The chain's CDR3 is CASRGGTGKLFF. CDR3 sequence (DNA): TGTGCCAGCAGAGGCGGGACAGGAAAGCTGTTTTTT.

The rearrangement uses TRBV7-9 and TRBJ1-2, with 8 positions matching TRBD1. After removal of 2 bases from V and 7 bases from J, the junction contained 3 bases not matched to a gene. The germline V gene encodes CDR1 SEHNR and CDR2 FQNEAQ (reference sequence). This CDR3 has 13 amino acids. CDR3 sequence: CASSLQGAAGYTF. In DNA form, the CDR3 reads TGTGCCAGCAGCTTACAGGGGGCTGCTGGCTACACCTTC.

The chain uses TRBV7-9 and TRBJ1-2; the match to TRBD1 covers 7 bases. In germline, CDR1 is SEHNR, CDR2 FQNEAQ (reference sequence). CDR3 length equals 16 residues. The trim removed 5 bases at V and 1 base at J, leaving 10 bases unmatched. The CDR3 is CASSPRTGVNNYGYTF. The DNA for the CDR3 is TGTGCCAGCAGCCCCAGAACAGGGGTAAATAACTATGGCTACACCTTC.

The rearrangement uses TRBV19 and TRBJ1-1, with 8 bases that match TRBD1. The CDR3 consists of 12 residues. Germline V CDR1 and CDR2: LNHDA, SQIVND (reference sequence). The V gene end was trimmed by 6 bases and the J gene end by 9 bases; junction bases not matched to a gene: 6. The CDR3 sequence is CASSLGTGKAFF. DNA of the CDR3: TGTGCCAGTAGCCTAGGGACAGGAAAAGCTTTCTTT.

The genes are TRBV6-5 and TRBJ1-6; unclear D gene. Trimming left V 6 bases short and J 7 bases short, with 4 bases between. The CDR3 loop spans 11 amino acids. CDR1 and CDR2 from the germline V gene are MNHEY and SVGAGI. The CDR3 bases are TGTGCCAGCAGGGGCAATTCACCCCTCCACTTT. This translates into CASRGNSPLHF.

The V call is TRBV9, the J call TRBJ2-3, with D maybe TRBD2 (5 bases). The V gene's germline CDR1 is SGDLS and CDR2 YYNGEE. Trimming stripped 4 bases from V and 0 bases from J, with 9 bases between. The CDR3 spans 14 residues. This CDR3 is CASSPRESTDTQYF. CDR3 DNA: TGTGCCAGCAGCCCTCGGGAAAGCACAGATACGCAGTATTTT.

This chain links TRBV5-4 with TRBJ1-2, with D unclear. V lost 1 base, J lost 8 bases, and 12 bases lay in between. The CDR3 contains 13 residues. From germline, CDR1 is SGHNT and CDR2 YYREEE (reference sequence). CDR3 coding DNA: TGTGCCAGCAGCTTGAGGGAGTCTCAAGGCTACACCTTC. It encodes CASSLRESQGYTF.

The gene calls are TRBV5-6 and TRBJ2-7; TRBD2 is a possible D gene (6 bases). CDR1 is SGHDT, CDR2 YYEEEE, per germline. The ends were cut back, 1 base at V and 3 bases at J, with 11 bases in the middle. The CDR3 has 14 amino acids. CDR3 residues: CASSLLAWGYEQYF. Here the CDR3 DNA reads TGTGCCAGCAGCTTGCTAGCGTGGGGCTACGAGCAGTACTTC.

This chain joins TRBV6-5 and TRBJ1-1; D is unresolved. V was cut by 0 bases and J by 4 bases, with 12 bases left in between. CDR1 is MNHEY and CDR2 is SVGAGI in the germline V gene. The CDR3 totals 15 residues. The CDR3 sequence: CASSYSSPGGTEAFF. Written as DNA, the CDR3 is TGTGCCAGCAGTTACTCATCACCGGGAGGCACTGAAGCTTTCTTT.

On this clone: One end of the junction does not line up with germline, which may come from a read error. V is TRBV7-7 and J is TRBJ2-5; 15 bases map to TRBD2. This CDR3 has 15 amino acids. Germline V gene data show CDR1 as SSHAT and CDR2 as FNYEAQ (reference sequence). CDR3 DNA sequence: TGTGCTAGCAGCCAGGGACTAGCGGGGGGAGAGACCCAGTACTTC. Translated: CASSQGLAGGETQYF.

The chain couples TRBV21-1 to TRBJ2-1; the table calls TRBD1, which could not be checked here. TRBV21-1 is listed as a pseudogene. This CDR3 is built from 19 residues. CDR3 nucleotides: TGTGCCAGCAGCAAAGGGCAGGCAAACTTCCGTAAATATTACAATGAGCAGTTCTTC. Amino acid sequence: CASSKGQANFRKYYNEQFF.

The rearrangement joins TRBV6-4 to TRBJ2-7; 9 bases agree with TRBD2. J lost 3 bases, V lost 6 bases, and 3 bases had no gene match. The CDR3 consists of 13 residues. Germline V lookup: CDR1 MRHNA, CDR2 SNTAGT. The CDR3 here is CASRRAGGYEQYF. The CDR3 region has the DNA TGTGCCAGCAGACGAGCGGGGGGCTACGAGCAGTACTTC.

This chain joins TRBV19 and TRBJ1-6; tentatively, D is TRBD1 (6 bases). Trimming removed 5 bases at V and 8 bases at J, with 13 bases between. The CDR3 loop spans 14 amino acids. Looked up from germline, CDR1 is LNHDA and CDR2 is SQIVND (reference sequence). The DNA of the CDR3 is TGTGCCAGTAGTCTCAGGGGACCTGATTCACCCCTCCACTTT. It encodes CASSLRGPDSPLHF.